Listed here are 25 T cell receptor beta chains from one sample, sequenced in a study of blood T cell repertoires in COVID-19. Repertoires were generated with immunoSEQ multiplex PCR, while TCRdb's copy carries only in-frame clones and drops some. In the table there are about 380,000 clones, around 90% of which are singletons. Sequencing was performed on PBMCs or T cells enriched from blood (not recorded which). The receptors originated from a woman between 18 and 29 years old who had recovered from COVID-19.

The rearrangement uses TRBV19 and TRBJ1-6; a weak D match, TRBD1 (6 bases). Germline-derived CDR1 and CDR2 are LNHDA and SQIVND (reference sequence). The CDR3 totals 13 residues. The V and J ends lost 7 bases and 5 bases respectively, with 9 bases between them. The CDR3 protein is CASNDRNNSPLHF. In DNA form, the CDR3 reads TGTGCCAGTAATGACAGGAATAATTCACCCCTCCACTTT. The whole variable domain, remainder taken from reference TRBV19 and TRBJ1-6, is DGGITQSPKYLFRKEGQNVTLSCEQNLNHDAMYWYRQDPGQGLRLIYYSQIVNDFQKGDIAEGYSVSREKKESFPLTVTSAQKNPTAFYLCASNDRNNSPLHFGNGTRLTVT.

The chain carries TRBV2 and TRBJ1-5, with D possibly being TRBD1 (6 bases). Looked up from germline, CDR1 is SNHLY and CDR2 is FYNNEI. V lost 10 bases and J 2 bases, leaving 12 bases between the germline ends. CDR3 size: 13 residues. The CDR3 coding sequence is TGTGCCACCCAGGGGTTCGGCAATCAGCCCCAGCATTTT. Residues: CATQGFGNQPQHF.

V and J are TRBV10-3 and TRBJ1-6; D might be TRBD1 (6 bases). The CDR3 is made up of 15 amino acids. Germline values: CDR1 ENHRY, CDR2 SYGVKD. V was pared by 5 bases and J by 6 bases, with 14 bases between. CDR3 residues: CAISQAGTTNSPLHF. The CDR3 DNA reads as TGTGCCATCAGTCAAGCCGGGACAACTAATTCACCCCTCCACTTT.

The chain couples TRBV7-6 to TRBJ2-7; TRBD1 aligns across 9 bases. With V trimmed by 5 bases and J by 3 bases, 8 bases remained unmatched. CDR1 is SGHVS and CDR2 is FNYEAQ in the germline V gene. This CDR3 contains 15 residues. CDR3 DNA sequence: TGTGCCAGCAGCACAGGGGGCGCATTAGGCTACGAGCAGTACTTC. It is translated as CASSTGGALGYEQYF.

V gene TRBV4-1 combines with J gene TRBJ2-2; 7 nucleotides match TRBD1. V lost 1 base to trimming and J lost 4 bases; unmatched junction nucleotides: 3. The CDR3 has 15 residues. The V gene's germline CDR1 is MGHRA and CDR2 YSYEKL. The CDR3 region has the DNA TGCGCCAGCAGCCAAGGAAGGGGGCGCACCGGGGAGCTGTTTTTT. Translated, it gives CASSQGRGRTGELFF.

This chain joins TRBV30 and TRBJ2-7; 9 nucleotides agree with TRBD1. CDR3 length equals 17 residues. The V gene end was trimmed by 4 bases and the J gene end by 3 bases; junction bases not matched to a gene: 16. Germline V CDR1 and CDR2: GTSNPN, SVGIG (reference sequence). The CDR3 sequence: CAWTPIRTGTGNYEQYF. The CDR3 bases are TGTGCCTGGACACCTATTAGGACCGGGACAGGGAACTACGAGCAGTACTTC.

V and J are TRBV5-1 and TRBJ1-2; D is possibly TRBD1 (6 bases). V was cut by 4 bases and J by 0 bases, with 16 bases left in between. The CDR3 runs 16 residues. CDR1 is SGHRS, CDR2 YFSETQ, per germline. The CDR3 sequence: CASSPGQSIANYGYTF. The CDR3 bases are TGCGCCAGCAGCCCCGGACAGAGCATAGCTAACTATGGCTACACCTTC.

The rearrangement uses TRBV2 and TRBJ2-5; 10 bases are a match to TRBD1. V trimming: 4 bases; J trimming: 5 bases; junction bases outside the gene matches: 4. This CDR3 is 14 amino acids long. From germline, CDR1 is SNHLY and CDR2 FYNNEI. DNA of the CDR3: TGTGCCAGCAGTGGACAGGGGGCAGGGGAGACCCAGTACTTC. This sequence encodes CASSGQGAGETQYF. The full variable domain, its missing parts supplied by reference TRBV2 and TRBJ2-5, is EPEVTQTPSHQVTQMGQEVILRCVPISNHLYFYWYRQILGQKVEFLVSFYNNEISEKSEIFDDQFSVERPDGSNFTLKIRSTKLEDSAMYFCASSGQGAGETQYFGPGTRLLVL.

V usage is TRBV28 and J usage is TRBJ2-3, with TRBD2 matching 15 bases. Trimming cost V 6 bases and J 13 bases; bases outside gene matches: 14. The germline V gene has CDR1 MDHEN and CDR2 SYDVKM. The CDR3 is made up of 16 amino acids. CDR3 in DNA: TGTGCCAGCAGCCTTACCCTGGGACTAGCGGGGGGCCTGAAGTATTTT. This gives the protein CASSLTLGLAGGLKYF.

CDR3 region: CASSQDAGARLLPEAFF. Written as DNA, the CDR3 is TGTGCCAGCAGCCAAGATGCGGGGGCGAGGTTACTCCCTGAAGCTTTCTTT. The chain has TRBV4-2 and TRBJ1-1, with a tentative D call TRBD1 (6 bases). Trimming stripped 0 bases from V and 6 bases from J, with 20 bases between. This CDR3 is 17 amino acids long. Germline loops: CDR1 LGHNA, CDR2 YNFKEQ.

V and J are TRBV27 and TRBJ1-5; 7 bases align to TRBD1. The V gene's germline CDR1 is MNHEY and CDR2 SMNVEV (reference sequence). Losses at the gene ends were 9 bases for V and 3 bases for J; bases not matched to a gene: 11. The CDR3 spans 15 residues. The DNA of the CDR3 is TGTGCCAGTAAAACATATGACAGGGCCAATCAGCCCCAGCATTTT. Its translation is CASKTYDRANQPQHF.

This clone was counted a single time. CDR3 protein: CASSPQTPQSTEAFF. The CDR3 DNA reads TGTGCCAGCAGCCCTCAGACACCTCAGAGCACTGAAGCTTTCTTT. The J gene is TRBJ1-1, the V gene TRBV9; D is unclear. V lost 4 bases to trimming and J lost 4 bases, with 17 bases between them. CDR1 and CDR2 (germline): SGDLS, YYNGEE. This CDR3 is 15 amino acids long. The complete variable domain, with remaining parts taken from reference TRBV9 and TRBJ1-1, reads DSGVTQTPKHLITATGQRVTLRCSPRSGDLSVYWYQQSLDQGLQFLIQYYNGEERAKGNILERFSAQQFPDLHSELNLSSLELGDSALYFCASSPQTPQSTEAFFGQGTRLTVV.

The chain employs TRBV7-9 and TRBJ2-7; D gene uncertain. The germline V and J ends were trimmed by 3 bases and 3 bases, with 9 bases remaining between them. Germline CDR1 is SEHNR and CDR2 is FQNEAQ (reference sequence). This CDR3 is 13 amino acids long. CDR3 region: CASSLGNHYEQYF. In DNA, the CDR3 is TGTGCCAGCAGCTTGGGCAATCACTACGAGCAGTACTTC.

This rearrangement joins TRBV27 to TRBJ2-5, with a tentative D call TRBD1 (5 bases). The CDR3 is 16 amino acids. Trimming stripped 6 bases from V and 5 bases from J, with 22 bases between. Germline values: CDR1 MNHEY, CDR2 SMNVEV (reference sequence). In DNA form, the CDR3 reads TGTGCCAGCAGCCTAACCTATGGGGCGGCATACGAGACCCAGTACTTC. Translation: CASSLTYGAAYETQYF.

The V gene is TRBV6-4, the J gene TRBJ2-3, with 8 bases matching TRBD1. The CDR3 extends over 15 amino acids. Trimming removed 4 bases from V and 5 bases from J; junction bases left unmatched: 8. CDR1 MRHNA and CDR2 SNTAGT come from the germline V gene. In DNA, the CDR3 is TGTGCCAGCAGTGCAAGTCCAGGGGGCATAGATACGCAGTATTTT. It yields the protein CASSASPGGIDTQYF.

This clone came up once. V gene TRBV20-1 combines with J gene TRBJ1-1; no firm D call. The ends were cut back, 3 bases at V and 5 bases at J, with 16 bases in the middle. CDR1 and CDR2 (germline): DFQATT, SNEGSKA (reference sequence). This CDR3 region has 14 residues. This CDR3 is CSASFEGSGTEAFF. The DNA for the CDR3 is TGCAGTGCTAGTTTTGAAGGGTCGGGAACTGAAGCTTTCTTT.

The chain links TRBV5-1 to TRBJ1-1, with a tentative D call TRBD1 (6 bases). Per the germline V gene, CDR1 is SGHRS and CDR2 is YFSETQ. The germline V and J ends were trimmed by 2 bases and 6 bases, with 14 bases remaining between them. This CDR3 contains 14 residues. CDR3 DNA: TGCGCCAGCAGCTTAAACCTGGACAGCCCTGAAGCTTTCTTT. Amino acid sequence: CASSLNLDSPEAFF.

The CDR3 region has the DNA TGTGCCAGCAGCCCAACAGGGGGAAACACTGAAGCTTTCTTT. Amino acid sequence: CASSPTGGNTEAFF. The gene calls are TRBV7-9 and TRBJ1-1, with TRBD1 matching over 8 bases. J lost 2 bases, V lost 5 bases, and 4 bases had no gene match. Germline assignment: CDR1 SEHNR and CDR2 FQNEAQ (reference sequence). The CDR3 spans 14 residues.

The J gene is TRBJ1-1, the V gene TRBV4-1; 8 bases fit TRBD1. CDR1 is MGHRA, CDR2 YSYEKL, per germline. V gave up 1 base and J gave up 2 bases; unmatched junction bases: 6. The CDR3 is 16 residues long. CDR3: CASSQVGRGRNTEAFF. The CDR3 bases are TGCGCCAGCAGCCAAGTAGGCAGGGGGCGTAACACTGAAGCTTTCTTT.

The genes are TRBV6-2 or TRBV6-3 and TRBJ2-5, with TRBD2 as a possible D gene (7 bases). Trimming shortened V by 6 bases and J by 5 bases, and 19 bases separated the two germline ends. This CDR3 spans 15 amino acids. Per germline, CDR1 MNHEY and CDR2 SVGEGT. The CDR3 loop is CASSLGGAGVETQYF. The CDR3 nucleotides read TGTGCCAGCAGCTTAGGGGGGGCCGGCGTGGAGACCCAGTACTTC.

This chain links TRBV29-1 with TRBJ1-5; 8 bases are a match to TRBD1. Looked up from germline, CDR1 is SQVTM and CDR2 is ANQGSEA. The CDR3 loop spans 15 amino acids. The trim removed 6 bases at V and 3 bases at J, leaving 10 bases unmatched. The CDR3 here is CSVGFGTGNNQPQHF. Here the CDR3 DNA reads TGCAGCGTCGGATTCGGGACAGGTAACAATCAGCCCCAGCATTTT.

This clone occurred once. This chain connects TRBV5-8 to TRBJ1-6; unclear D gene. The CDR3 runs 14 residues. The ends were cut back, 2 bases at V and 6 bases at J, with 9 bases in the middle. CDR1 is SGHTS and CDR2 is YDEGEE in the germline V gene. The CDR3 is CASSLGRANSPLHF. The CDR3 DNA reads TGTGCCAGCAGCTTAGGGCGGGCTAATTCACCCCTCCACTTT.

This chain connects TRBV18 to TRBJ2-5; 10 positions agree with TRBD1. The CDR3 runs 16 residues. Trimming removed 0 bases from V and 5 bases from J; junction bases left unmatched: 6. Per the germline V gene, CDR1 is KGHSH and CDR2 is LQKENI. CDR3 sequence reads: CASSPPLGTGVETQYF. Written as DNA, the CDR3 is TGTGCCAGCTCACCACCCCTGGGGACAGGGGTGGAGACCCAGTACTTC.

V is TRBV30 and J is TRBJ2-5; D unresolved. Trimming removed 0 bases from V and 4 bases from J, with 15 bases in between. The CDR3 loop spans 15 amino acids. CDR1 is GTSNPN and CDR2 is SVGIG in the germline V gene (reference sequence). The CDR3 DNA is TGTGCCTGGAGTGTACTTGCGGCCGTCGGAGAGACCCAGTACTTC. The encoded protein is CAWSVLAAVGETQYF.

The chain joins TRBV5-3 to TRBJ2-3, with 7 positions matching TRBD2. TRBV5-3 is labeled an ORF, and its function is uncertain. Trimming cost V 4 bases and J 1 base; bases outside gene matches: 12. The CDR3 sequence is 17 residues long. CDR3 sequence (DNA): TGTGCCAGAAGCGGCAATTTGTGGGCGGGGGGCACAGATACGCAGTATTTT. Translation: CARSGNLWAGGTDTQYF.